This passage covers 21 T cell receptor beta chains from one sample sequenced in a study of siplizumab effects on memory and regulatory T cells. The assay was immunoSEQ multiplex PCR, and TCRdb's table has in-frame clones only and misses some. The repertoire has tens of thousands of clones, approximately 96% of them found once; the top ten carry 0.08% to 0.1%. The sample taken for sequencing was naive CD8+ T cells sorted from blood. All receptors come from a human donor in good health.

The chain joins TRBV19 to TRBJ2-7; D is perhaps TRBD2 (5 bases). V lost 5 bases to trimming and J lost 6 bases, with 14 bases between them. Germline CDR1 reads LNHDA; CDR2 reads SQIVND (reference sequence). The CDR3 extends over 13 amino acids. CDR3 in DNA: TGTGCCAGTAGTCCCCTCAGCGGTTCCGAGCAGTACTTC. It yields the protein CASSPLSGSEQYF.

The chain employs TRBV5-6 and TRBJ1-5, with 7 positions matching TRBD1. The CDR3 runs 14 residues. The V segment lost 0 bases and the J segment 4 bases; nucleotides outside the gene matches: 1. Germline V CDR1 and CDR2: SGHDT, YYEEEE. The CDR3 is CASSLGTGNQPQHF. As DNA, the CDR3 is TGTGCCAGCAGCTTGGGGACAGGTAATCAGCCCCAGCATTTT.

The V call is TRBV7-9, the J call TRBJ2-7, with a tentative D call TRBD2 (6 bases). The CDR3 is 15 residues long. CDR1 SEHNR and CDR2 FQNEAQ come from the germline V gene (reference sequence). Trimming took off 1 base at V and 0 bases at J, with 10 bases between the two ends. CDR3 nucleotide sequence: TGTGCCAGCAGCTTAGGGTACGGGGGCTCCTACGAGCAGTACTTC. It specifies CASSLGYGGSYEQYF.

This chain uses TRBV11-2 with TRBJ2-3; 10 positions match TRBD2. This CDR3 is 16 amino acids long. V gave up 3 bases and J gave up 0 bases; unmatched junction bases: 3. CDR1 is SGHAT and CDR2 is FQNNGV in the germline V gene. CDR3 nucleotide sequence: TGTGCCAGCAGCTTTGGACTAGCGGAGAGCACAGATACGCAGTATTTT. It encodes CASSFGLAESTDTQYF.

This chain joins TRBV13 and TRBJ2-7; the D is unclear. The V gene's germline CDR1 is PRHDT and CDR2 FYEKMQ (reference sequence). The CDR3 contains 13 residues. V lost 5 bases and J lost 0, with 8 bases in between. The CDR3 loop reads CASSLSDSYEQYF. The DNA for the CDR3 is TGTGCCAGCAGCCTCTCTGACTCCTACGAGCAGTACTTC.

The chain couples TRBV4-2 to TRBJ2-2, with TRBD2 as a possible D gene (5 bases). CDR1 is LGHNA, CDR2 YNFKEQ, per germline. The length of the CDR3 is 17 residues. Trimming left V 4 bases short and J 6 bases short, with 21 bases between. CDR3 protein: CASSPTPAGVPAGELFF. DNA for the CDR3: TGTGCCAGCAGCCCAACCCCAGCCGGGGTACCGGCCGGGGAGCTGTTTTTT.

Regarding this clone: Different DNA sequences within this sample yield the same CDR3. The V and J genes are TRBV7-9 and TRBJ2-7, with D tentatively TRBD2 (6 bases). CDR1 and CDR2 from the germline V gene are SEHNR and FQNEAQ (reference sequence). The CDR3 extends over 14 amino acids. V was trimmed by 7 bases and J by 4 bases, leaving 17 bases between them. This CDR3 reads CASNVEGKGYEQYF. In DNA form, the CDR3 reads TGTGCCAGCAACGTGGAGGGGAAAGGGTACGAGCAGTACTTC.

CDR3 DNA sequence: TGTGCTAGTGCCACAAGTGTAGACATCACCGGGGAGCTGTTTTTT. Amino acids: CASATSVDITGELFF. V usage is TRBV12-5 and J usage is TRBJ2-2; no clear D. V was pared by 7 bases and J by 4 bases, with 16 bases between. The CDR3 loop spans 15 amino acids. Germline values: CDR1 LGHNT, CDR2 FRNRAP.

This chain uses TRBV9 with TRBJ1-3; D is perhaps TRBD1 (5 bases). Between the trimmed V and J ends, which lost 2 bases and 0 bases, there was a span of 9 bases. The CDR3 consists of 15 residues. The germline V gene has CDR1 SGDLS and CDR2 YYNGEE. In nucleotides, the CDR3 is TGTGCCAGCAGCGTCGAGGGGTCCTCTGGAAACACCATATATTTT. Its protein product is CASSVEGSSGNTIYF.

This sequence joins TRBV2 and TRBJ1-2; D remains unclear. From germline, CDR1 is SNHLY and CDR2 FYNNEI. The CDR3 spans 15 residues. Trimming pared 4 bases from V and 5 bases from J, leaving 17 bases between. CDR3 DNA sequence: TGTGCCAGCAGTGGTCCCAGGCCCACCCTATATGGCTACACCTTC. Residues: CASSGPRPTLYGYTF.

The CDR3 nucleotides are TGCGCCAGCAGCTTCACAGGGGGCGACGAGCAGTACTTC. It yields the protein CASSFTGGDEQYF. J is TRBJ2-7 and V is TRBV5-1; 9 bases align to TRBD1. The CDR3 sequence is 13 residues long. CDR1 is SGHRS and CDR2 is YFSETQ in the germline V gene. V shed 2 bases, J shed 5 bases, and the junction held 2 bases outside the gene matches. Full variable domain (rest looked up from reference TRBV5-1 and TRBJ2-7): KAGVTQTPRYLIKTRGQQVTLSCSPISGHRSVSWYQQTPGQGLQFLFEYFSETQRNKGNFPGRFSGRQFSNSRSEMNVSTLELGDSALYLCASSFTGGDEQYFGPGTRLTVT.

The CDR3 is CANSSGGDYGYTF. The CDR3 nucleotides are TGTGCCAACTCCTCGGGGGGCGACTATGGCTACACCTTC. This chain connects TRBV6-1 to TRBJ1-2; D perhaps matches TRBD1 (6 bases). CDR1 is MNHNS and CDR2 is SASEGT in the germline V gene. The V end lost 10 bases, the J end lost 3 bases, and 15 bases lay between the germline ends. The CDR3 loop spans 13 amino acids.

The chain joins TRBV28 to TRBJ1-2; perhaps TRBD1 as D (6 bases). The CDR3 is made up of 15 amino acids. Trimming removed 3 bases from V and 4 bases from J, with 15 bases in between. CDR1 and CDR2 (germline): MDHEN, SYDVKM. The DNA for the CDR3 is TGTGCCAGCAGTTTCACCCCCCCAGGGGCCTATGGCTACACCTTC. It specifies CASSFTPPGAYGYTF.

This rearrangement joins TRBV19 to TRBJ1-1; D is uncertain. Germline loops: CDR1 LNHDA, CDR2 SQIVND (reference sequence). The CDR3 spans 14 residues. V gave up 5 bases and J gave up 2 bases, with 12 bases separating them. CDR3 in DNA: TGTGCCAGTAGTCCAGGTCTTCCAAACACTGAAGCTTTCTTT. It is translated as CASSPGLPNTEAFF.

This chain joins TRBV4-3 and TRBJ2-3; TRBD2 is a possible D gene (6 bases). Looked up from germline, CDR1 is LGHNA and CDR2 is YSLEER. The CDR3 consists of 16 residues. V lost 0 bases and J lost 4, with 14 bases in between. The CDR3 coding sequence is TGCGCCAGCAGCCAAGATTTCGCGGGGAGCTCAGATACGCAGTATTTT. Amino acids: CASSQDFAGSSDTQYF.

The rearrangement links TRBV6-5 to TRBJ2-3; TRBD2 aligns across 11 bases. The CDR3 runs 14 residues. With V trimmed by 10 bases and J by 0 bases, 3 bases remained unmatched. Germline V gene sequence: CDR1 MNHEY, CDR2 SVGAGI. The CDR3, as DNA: TGTGCCACACGGACTAGCGGGAGCACAGATACGCAGTATTTT. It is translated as CATRTSGSTDTQYF.

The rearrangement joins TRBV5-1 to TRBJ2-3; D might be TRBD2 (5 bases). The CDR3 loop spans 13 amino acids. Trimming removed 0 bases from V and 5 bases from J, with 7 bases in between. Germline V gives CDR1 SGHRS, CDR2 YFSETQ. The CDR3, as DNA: TGCGCCAGCAGCTTGGACGAGGGAGATACGCAGTATTTT. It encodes CASSLDEGDTQYF.

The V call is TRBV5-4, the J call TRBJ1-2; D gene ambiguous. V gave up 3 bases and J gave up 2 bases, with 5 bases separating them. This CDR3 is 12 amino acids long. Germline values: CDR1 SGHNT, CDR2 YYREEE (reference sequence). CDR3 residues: CASSSTNYGYTF. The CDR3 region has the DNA TGTGCCAGCAGCTCTACGAACTATGGCTACACCTTC.

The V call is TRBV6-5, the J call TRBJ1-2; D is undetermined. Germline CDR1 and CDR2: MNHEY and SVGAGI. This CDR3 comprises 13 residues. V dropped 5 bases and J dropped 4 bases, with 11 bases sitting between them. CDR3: CASSVGDIYGYTF. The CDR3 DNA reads TGTGCCAGCAGTGTAGGCGACATCTATGGCTACACCTTC.

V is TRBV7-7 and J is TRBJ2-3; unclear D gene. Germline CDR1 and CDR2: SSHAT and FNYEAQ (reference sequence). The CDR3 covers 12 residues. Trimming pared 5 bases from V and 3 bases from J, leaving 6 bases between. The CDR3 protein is CASSASTDTQYF. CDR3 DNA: TGTGCCAGCAGCGCTTCAACAGATACGCAGTATTTT.

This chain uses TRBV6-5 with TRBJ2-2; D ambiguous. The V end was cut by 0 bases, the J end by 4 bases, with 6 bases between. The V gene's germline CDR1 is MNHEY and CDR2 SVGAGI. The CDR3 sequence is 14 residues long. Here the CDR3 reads CASSYSGRTGELFF. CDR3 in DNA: TGTGCCAGCAGTTACTCAGGGCGCACCGGGGAGCTGTTTTTT.